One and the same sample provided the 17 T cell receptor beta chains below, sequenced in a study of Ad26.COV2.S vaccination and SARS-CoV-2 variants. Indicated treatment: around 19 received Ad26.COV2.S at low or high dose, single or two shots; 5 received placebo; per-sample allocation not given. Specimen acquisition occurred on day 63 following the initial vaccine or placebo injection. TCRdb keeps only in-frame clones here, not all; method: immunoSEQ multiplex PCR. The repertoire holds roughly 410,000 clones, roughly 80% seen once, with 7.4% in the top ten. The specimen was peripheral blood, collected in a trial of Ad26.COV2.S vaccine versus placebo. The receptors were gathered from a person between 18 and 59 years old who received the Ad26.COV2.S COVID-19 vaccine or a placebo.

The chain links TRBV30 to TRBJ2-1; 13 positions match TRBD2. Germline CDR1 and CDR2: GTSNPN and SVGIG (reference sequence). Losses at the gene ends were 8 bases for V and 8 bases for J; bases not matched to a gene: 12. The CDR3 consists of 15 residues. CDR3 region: CALRAPGTSGDEQFF. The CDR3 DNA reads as TGTGCCCTGCGGGCTCCCGGGACTAGCGGGGATGAGCAGTTCTTC.

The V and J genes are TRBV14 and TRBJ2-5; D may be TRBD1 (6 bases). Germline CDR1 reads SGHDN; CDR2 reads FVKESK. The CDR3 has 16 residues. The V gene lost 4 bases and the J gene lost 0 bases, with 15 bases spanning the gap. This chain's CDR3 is CASSPFGTTYQETQYF. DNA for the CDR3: TGTGCCAGCAGCCCATTTGGGACAACGTACCAAGAGACCCAGTACTTC.

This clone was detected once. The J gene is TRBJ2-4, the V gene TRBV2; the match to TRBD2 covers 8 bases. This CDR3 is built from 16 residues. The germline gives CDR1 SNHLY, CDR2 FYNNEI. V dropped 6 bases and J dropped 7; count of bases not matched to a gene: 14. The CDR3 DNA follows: TGTGCCAGCAGGGCGGAAATCGGACTAGCTGGGAACATTCAGTACTTC. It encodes CASRAEIGLAGNIQYF.

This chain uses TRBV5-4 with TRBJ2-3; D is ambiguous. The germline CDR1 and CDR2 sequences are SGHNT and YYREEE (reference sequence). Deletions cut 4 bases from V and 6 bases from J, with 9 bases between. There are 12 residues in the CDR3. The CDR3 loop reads CASSPTPDTQYF. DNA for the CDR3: TGTGCCAGCAGCCCAACCCCGGATACGCAGTATTTT.

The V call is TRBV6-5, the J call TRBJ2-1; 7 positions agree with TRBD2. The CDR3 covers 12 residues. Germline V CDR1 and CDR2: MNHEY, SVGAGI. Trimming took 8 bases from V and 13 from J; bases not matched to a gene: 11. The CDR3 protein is CASARSSGAQFF. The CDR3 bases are TGTGCCAGCGCCCGGTCCAGCGGGGCCCAGTTCTTC.

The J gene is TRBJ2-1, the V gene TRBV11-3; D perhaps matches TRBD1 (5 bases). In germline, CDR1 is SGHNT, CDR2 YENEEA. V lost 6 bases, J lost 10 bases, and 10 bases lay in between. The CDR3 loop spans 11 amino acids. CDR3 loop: CASSRGREQFF. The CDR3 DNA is TGTGCCAGCAGTAGGGGCCGCGAGCAGTTCTTC.

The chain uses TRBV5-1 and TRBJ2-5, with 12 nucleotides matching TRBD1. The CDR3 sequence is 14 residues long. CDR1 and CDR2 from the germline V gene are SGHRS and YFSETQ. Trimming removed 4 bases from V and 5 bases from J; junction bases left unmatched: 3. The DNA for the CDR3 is TGCGCCAGCAGCGGGACAGGGGGCCGGGAGACCCAGTACTTC. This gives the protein CASSGTGGRETQYF.

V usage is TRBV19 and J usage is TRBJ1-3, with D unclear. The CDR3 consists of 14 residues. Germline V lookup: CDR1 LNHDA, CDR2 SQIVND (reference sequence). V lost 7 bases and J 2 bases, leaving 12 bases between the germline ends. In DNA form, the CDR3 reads TGTGCCAGTACCCCCCGGTGGCCTGGAAACACCATATATTTT. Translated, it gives CASTPRWPGNTIYF.

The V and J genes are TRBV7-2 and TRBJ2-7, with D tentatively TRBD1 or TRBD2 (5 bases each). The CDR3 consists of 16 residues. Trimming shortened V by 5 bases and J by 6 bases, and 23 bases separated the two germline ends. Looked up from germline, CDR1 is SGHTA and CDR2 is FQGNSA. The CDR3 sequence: CASSDVPGRGPSEQYF. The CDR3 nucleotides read TGTGCCAGCAGCGACGTACCGGGACGTGGACCCTCCGAGCAGTACTTC.

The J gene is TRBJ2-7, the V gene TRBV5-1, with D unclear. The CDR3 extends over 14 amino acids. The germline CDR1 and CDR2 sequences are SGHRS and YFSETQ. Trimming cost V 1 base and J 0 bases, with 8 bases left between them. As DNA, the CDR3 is TGCGCCAGCAGCTTGTTTGCTTCCTCCTACGAGCAGTACTTC. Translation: CASSLFASSYEQYF.

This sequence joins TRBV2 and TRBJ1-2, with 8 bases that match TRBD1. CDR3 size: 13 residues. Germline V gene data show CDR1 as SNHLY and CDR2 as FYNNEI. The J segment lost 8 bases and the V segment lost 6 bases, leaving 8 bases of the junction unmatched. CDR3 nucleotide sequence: TGTGCCAGCAGCGGTACAGGGGGTAAAGGCTACACCTTC. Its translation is CASSGTGGKGYTF.

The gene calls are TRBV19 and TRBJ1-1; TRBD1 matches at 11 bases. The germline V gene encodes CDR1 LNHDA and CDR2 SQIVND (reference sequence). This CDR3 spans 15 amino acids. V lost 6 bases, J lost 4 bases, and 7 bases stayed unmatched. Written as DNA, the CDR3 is TGTGCCAGTAGCGGGACAGGGGGTGTCAGCACTGAAGCTTTCTTT. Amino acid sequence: CASSGTGGVSTEAFF.

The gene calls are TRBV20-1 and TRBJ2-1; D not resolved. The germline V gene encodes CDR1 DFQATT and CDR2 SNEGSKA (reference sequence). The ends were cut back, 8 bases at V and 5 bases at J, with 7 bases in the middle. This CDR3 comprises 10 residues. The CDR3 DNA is TGCAGTATCCTTAACAATGAGCAGTTCTTC. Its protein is CSILNNEQFF.

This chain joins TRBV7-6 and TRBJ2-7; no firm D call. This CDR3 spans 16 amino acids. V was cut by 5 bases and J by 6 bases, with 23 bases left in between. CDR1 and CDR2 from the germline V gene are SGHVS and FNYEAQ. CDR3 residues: CASSQDPPLGFAEQYF. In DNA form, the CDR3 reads TGTGCCAGCAGCCAAGATCCCCCTCTTGGGTTCGCCGAGCAGTACTTC.

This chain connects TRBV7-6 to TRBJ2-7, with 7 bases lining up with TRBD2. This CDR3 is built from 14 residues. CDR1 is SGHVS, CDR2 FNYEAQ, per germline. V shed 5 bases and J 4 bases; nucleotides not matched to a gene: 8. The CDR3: CASSDRGSRYEQYF. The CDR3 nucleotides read TGTGCCAGCAGCGATCGCGGGAGTCGGTACGAGCAGTACTTC.

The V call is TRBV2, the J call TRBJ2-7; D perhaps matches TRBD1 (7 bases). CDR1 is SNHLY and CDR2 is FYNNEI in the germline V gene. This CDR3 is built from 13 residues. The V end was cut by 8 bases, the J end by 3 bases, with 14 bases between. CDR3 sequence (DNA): TGTGCCAGCGAACGGAGGGGGCGCTACGAGCAGTACTTC. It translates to CASERRGRYEQYF.

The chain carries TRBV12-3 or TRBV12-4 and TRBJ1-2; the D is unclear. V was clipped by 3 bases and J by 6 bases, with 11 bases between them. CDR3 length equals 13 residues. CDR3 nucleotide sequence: TGTGCCAGCAGTTTGGGAAGACGGAATGGCTACACCTTC. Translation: CASSLGRRNGYTF.